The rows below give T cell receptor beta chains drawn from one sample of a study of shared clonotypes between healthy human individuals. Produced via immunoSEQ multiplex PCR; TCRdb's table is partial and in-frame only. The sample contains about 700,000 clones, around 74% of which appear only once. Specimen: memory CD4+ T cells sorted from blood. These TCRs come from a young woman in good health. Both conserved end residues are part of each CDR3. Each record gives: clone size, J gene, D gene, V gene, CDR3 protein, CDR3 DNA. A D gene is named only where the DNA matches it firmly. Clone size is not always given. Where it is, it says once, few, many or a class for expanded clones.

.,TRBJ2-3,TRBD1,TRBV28,CASRETGLGTQYF,TGTGCCAGCAGGGAGACAGGGCTTGGTACGCAGTATTTT
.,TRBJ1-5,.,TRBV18,CASSPSMQGQPQHF,TGTGCCAGCTCACCTTCAATGCAGGGTCAGCCCCAGCATTTT
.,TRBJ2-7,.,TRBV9,CASRAVEQYF,TGTGCCAGCAGGGCCGTCGAGCAGTACTTC
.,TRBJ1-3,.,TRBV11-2,CASTSSDRGGNTIYF,TGTGCCAGCACCTCTTCGGATCGCGGTGGAAACACCATATATTTT
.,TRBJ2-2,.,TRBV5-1,CASSFQQANTGELFF,TGCGCCAGCAGCTTTCAACAGGCGAACACCGGGGAGCTGTTTTTT
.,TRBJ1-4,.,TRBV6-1,CASSVREAKLFF,TGTGCCAGCAGTGTCCGGGAGGCAAAACTGTTTTTT
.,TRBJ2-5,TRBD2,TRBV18,CASSPSGRRETQYF,TGTGCCAGCTCACCCAGCGGGAGAAGAGAGACCCAGTACTTC
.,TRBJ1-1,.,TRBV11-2,CASTVAFPNPNTEAFF,TGTGCCAGCACCGTGGCTTTTCCAAACCCCAACACTGAAGCTTTCTTT
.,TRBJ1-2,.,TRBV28,CASSGSSLGYGYTF,TGTGCCAGCAGCGGTAGCAGCTTGGGCTATGGCTACACCTTC
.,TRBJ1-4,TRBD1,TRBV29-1,CSADRGNEKLFF,TGCAGCGCTGACAGGGGGAATGAAAAACTGTTTTTT
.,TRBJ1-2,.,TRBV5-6,CASANRGPGSYTF,TGTGCCAGCGCCAACCGGGGCCCGGGAAGCTACACCTTC
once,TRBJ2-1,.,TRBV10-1,CASSESAGQGSSYNEQFF,TGCGCCAGCAGTGAGTCGGCGGGGCAGGGGAGCTCCTACAATGAGCAGTTCTTC
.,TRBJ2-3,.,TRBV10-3,CAISSTDTQYF,TGTGCCATCAGTTCAACAGATACGCAGTATTTT
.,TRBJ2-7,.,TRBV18,CASSPRALSYEQYF,TGTGCCAGCTCACCGAGAGCCCTCTCCTACGAGCAGTACTTC
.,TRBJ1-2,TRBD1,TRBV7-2,CASSLEPDRGGYTF,TGTGCCAGCAGCTTAGAACCGGACAGGGGCGGCTACACCTTC
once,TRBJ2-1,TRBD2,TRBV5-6,CASSLAGGRAYNEQFF,TGTGCCAGCAGCTTGGCTGGCGGGAGAGCCTACAATGAGCAGTTCTTC